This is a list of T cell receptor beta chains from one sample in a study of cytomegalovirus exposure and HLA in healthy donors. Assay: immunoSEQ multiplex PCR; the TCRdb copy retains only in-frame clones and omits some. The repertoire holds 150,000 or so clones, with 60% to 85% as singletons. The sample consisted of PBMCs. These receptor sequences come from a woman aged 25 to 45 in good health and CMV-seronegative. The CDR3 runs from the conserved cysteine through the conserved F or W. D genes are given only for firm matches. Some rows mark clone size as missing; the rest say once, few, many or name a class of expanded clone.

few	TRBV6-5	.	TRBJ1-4	TGTGCCAGCAGTTACTCAGGGAGACTGTTTTTT	CASSYSGRLFF
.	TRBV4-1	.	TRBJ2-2	TGCGCCAGCAGCCCCAAGGGGCAGGCAAACACCGGGGAGCTGTTTTTT	CASSPKGQANTGELFF
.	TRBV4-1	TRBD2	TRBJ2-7	TGCGCCAGCAGCCAACTCGAGACTAGCGGGGGGGCCTACGAGCAGTACTTC	CASSQLETSGGAYEQYF
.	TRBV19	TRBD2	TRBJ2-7	TGTGCCAGTAGGGAGGGAGGGGCCCGAGCCTACGAGCAGTACTTC	CASREGGARAYEQYF
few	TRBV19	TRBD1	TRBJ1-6	TGTGCCAGTAGTATAGGAGCAGGGGGTGGTTCACCCCTCCACTTT	CASSIGAGGGSPLHF
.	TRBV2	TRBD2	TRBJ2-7	TGTGCCAGCAAGCGGGACTCCTACGAGCAGTACTTC	CASKRDSYEQYF
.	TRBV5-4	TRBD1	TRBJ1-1	TGTGCCAGCAGATCGCAGGGGGGGAACACTGAAGCTTTCTTT	CASRSQGGNTEAFF
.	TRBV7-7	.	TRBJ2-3	TGTGCTAGCAGCGCCCTAGGTGCAGATACGCAGTATTTT	CASSALGADTQYF
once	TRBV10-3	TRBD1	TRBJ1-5	TGTGCCATCAGTGAGAAGGGGGACAGGGGTCAGCCCCAGCATTTT	CAISEKGDRGQPQHF
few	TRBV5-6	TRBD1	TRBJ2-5	TGTGCCAGCAGCACCGGACAGGGCGGTGAGACCCAGTACTTC	CASSTGQGGETQYF
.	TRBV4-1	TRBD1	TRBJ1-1	TGCGCCAGCAGCCAAGGGTTCTTGGGCAGGGGGAAGATGAACACTGAAGCTTTCTTT	CASSQGFLGRGKMNTEAFF
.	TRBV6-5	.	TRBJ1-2	TGTGCCAGCAGACAAACCAGTTATGGCTACACCTTC	CASRQTSYGYTF
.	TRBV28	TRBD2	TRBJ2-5	TGTGCCAGCAGTACGCGGGGGGCAATCCAAGAGACCCAGTACTTC	CASSTRGAIQETQYF
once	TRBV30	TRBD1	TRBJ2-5	TGTGCCTGGAGTGTTACAGGGGGGGAGACCCAGTACTTC	CAWSVTGGETQYF
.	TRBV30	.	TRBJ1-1	TGTGCCTGGAGTGTAGCAGGGAATAAGAACACTGAAGCTTTCTTT	CAWSVAGNKNTEAFF
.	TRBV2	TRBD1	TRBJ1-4	TGTGCCAGCATACAACAGGGGGTGGGGGAAAAACTGTTTTTT	CASIQQGVGEKLFF
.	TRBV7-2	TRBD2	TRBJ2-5	TGTGCCAGCAGGACCGGGACTAGCGCCAAAGAGACCCAGTACTTC	CASRTGTSAKETQYF
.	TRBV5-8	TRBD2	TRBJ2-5	TGTGCCAGCAGCATAGCAGGCGGGGGTGGAGAGACCCAGTACTTC	CASSIAGGGGETQYF
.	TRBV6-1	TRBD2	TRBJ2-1	TGTGCCAGCAGTCTACTAGCGGGGGGGCCTGAGCAGTTCTTC	CASSLLAGGPEQFF
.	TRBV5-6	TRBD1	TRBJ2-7	TGTGCCAGCAGCTCGACAGGGGGCCGGCTGATCGAGCAGTACTTC	CASSSTGGRLIEQYF
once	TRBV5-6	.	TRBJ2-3	TGTGCCAGCAGCTTGTGGTTCGGGATCCGAGATACGCAGTATTTT	CASSLWFGIRDTQYF
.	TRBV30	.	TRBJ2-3	TGTGCGGCCGGGGGGCTCACAGATACGCAGTATTTT	CAAGGLTDTQYF
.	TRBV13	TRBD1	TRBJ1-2	TGTGCCAGCCTTTCGGGACAGGGGCCCTATGGCTACACCTTC	CASLSGQGPYGYTF
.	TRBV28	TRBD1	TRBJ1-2	TGTGCCAGCAGAGCGACAGGGGTCGTCTATGGCTACACCTTC	CASRATGVVYGYTF
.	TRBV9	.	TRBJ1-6	TGTGCCAGCAGCGCCCGCCCCAGGGGAGTTGGGTCCTATAATTCACCCCTCCACTTT	CASSARPRGVGSYNSPLHF
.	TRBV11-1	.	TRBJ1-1	TGTGCCAGCAGCTTTAGGGGAACAGGTTACGCTGAAGCTTTCTTT	CASSFRGTGYAEAFF
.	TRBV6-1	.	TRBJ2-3	TGTGCCAGCAGTGATCCAGGATCAGATACGCAGTATTTT	CASSDPGSDTQYF
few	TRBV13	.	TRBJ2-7	TGTGCCAGCAGCTTAGTCGGACAGAGCTACGAGCAGTACTTC	CASSLVGQSYEQYF
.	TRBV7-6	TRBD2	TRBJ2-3	TGTGCCAGCAGCGGGACTAGCGGGGGGAAAAGCACAGATACGCAGTATTTT	CASSGTSGGKSTDTQYF
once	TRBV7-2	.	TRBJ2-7	TGTGCCAGCAGCTTCCCCGCAGGTACTGAGCAGTACTTC	CASSFPAGTEQYF
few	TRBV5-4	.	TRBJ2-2	TGTGCCAGCAGCTTGGTCGAGGGGGTCGGGGAGCTGTTTTTT	CASSLVEGVGELFF
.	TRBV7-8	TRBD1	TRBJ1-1	TGTGCCAGCAGCTTGAGAGACAGGGTATTGGGCACTGAAGCTTTCTTT	CASSLRDRVLGTEAFF
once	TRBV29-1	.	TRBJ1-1	TGCAGCGTTGAATCGGACCTACCGGGGGTAGCTTTCTTT	CSVESDLPGVAFF
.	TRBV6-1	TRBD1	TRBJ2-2	TGTGCCAGCATAGTGACAGGGAGCACCGGGGAGCTGTTTTTT	CASIVTGSTGELFF
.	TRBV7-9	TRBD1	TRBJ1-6	TGTGCCAGCAGCGGGCGAGACAGGGGCCGTTCACCCCTCCACTTT	CASSGRDRGRSPLHF
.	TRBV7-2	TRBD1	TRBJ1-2	TGTGCCAGCAGCTTAGGGCAGGGGGTGAGGTTCACCTTC	CASSLGQGVRFTF
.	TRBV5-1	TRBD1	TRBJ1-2	TGCGCCAGCAGCTTGACCCGGGACAGTGTTAACTATGGCTACACCTTC	CASSLTRDSVNYGYTF
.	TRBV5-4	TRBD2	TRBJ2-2	TGTGCCATCGCGACTAGCGGGGTCAACACCGGGGAGCTGTTTTTT	CAIATSGVNTGELFF
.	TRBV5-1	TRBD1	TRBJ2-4	TGCGCCAGCAGCCCGACAGGGGAGCAAAACATTCAGTACTTC	CASSPTGEQNIQYF
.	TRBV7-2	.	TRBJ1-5	TGTGCCAGCAGCCCCCCCGGTCAGCCCCAGCATTTT	CASSPPGQPQHF
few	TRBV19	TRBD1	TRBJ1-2	TGTGCCAGTAGTATCGGGACAGGGCAAGGATATGGCTACACCTTC	CASSIGTGQGYGYTF
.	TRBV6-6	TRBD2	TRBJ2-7	TGTGCCAGCAGGACGACTAGCGTCTCCTACGAGCAGTACTTC	CASRTTSVSYEQYF
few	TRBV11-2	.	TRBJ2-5	TGTGCCAGCAGCTTAGTACCCTCGAACGGAGAGACCCAGTACTTC	CASSLVPSNGETQYF
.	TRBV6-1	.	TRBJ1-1	TGTGCCAGCAAACAGTTTGTTTCTGAAGCTTTCTTT	CASKQFVSEAFF
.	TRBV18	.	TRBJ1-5	TGTGCCAGCTCACCAACCGGGGAGGACCAGCCCCAGCATTTT	CASSPTGEDQPQHF
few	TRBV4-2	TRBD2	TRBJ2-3	TGTGCCAGCAGCCAATTCTACGGGGGGGACACAGATACGCAGTATTTT	CASSQFYGGDTDTQYF
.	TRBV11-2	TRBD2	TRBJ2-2	TGTGCCAGCACCTTCGCCCCGGGGGGCACCGGGGAGCTGTTTTTT	CASTFAPGGTGELFF
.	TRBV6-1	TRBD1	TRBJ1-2	TGTGCCAGCCTCATCGGGACAGGGGGGGTTTATGGCTACACCTTC	CASLIGTGGVYGYTF
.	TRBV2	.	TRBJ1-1	TGTGCCAGCAGTGCGGACAGTGAAGCTTTCTTT	CASSADSEAFF
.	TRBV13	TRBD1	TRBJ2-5	TGTGCCAGCAGCTTTGGGACAGGGCAAGAGACCCAGTACTTC	CASSFGTGQETQYF
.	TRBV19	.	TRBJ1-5	TGTGCCAGTAGTCCAAACTCTTTGGGCAATCAGCCCCAGCATTTT	CASSPNSLGNQPQHF
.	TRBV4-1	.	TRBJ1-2	TGCGCCAGCAGCCCCTCCTTACAGGGCTATGGCTACACCTTC	CASSPSLQGYGYTF
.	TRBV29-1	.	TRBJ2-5	TGCAGCGTTGACCAGGGCCGCTACCAAGAGACCCAGTACTTC	CSVDQGRYQETQYF
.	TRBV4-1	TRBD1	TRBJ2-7	TGCGCCAGCAGCCAAGCGGGGACAGGGGCTCTCGAGCAGTACTTC	CASSQAGTGALEQYF